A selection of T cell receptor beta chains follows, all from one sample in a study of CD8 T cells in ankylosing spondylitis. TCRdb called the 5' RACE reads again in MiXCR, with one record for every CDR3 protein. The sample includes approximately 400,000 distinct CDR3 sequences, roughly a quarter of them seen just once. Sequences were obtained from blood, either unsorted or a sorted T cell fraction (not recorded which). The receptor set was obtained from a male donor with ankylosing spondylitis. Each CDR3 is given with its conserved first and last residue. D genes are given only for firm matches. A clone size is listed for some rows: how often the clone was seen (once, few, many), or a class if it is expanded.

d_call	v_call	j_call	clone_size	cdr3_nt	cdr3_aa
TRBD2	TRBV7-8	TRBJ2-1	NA	TGTGCCAGCAGCTTAGACAAACTAGCGGGAGAGGATGAGCAGTTCTTC	CASSLDKLAGEDEQFF
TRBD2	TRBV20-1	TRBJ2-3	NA	TGCAGTGCTAGTGGTGTCAGCGGGAGGGCCTCGGATACGCAGTATTTT	CSASGVSGRASDTQYF
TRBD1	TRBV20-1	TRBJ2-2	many	TGCAGTGCTACCAGGGGGCGAAACACCGGGGAGCTGTTTTTT	CSATRGRNTGELFF
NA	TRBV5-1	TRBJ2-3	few	TGCGCCAGCAGCTTGGCCCAACGGGGCACAGATACGCAGTATTTT	CASSLAQRGTDTQYF
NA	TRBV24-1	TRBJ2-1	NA	TGTGCCACCAGTGATTATGATCGGGGGCGCGATGAGCAGTTCTTC	CATSDYDRGRDEQFF
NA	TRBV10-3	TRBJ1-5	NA	TGTGCCATCAGTGATAGGACAGACAATCAGCCCCAGCATTTT	CAISDRTDNQPQHF
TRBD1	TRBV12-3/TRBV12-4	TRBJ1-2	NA	TGTGCCAGCATCTACGGGGACAGTAACTATGGCTACACCTTC	CASIYGDSNYGYTF
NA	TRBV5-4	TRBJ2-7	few	TGTGCCACCGCCCGGGAGTCAAGCTCCTACGAGCAGTACTTC	CATARESSSYEQYF
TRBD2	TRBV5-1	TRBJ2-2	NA	TGCGCCAGCAGTTTGTCTAGCGGCATCGTAGCCGGGGAGCTGTTTTTT	CASSLSSGIVAGELFF
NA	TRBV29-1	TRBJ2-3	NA	TGCAGCGTTGAGAACACGACAGGCGAATGGACGCAGTATTTT	CSVENTTGEWTQYF
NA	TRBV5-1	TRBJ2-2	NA	TGCGCCAGCAGCTTCGTTGAGGGGTCCGGGGAGCTGTTTTTT	CASSFVEGSGELFF
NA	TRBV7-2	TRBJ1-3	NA	TGTGCCAGCAGCGGGACATCTGGAAACACCATATATTTT	CASSGTSGNTIYF
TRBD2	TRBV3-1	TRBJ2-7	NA	TGTGCCAGCGGGCTAGCGGGAATGTACACCTACGAGCAGTACTTC	CASGLAGMYTYEQYF
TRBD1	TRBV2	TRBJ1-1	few	TGTGCCAGTGCCTTCTACAGGGGCAGTGAAGCTTTCTTT	CASAFYRGSEAFF
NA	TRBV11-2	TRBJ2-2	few	TGTGCCAGCACCCAGGGGCGCACCGGGGAGCTGTTTTTT	CASTQGRTGELFF
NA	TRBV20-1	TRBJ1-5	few	TGCAGTGCTAGGCACAGCAATCAGCCCCAGCATTTT	CSARHSNQPQHF
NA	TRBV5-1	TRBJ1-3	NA	TGCGCCAGCAGCTTGGAGGGGGTCGGTGGAAACACCATATATTTT	CASSLEGVGGNTIYF
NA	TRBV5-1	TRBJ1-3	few	TGCGCCAGCAGCAACGACGGCCGGAGCTCTGGAAACACCATATATTTT	CASSNDGRSSGNTIYF
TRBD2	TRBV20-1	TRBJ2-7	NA	TGCAGTGCTAAGATGGCGGGAGGGCTGTTGGAGCAGTACTTC	CSAKMAGGLLEQYF
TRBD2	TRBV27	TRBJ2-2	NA	TGTGCCAGCAGTATTAGGACTAGTGGTGGGGCCGGGGAGCTGTTTTTT	CASSIRTSGGAGELFF
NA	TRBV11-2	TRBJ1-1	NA	TGTGCCAGCAGCCGCACAGCGAGAGTCACTGAAGCTTTCTTT	CASSRTARVTEAFF
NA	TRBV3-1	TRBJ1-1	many	TGTGCCAGCAGCCATCACCGCAGGGACACTGAAGCTTTCTTT	CASSHHRRDTEAFF
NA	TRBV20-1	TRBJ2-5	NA	TGCAGTGCTAGCCGGGACATCGGTCAAGAGACCCAGTACTTC	CSASRDIGQETQYF